This T cell receptor beta chain was retrieved from a study of T cells in Graves' hyperthyroidism and ophthalmopathy. Study observations and caveats: Peripheral blood also featured most of the thyroid clonotypes expanded above 0.001.

Points on this clonotype: Antigen: not known.

Template material for amplifying TCR beta CDR3 regions consisted of RNA transcripts. The HTBI primer set was used in a first-round RT-PCR of the TCR CDR3. TCRdb redid the calling of the multiplex PCR reads with MiXCR, one entry per CDR3 protein. The sample contains just over 550,000 distinct CDR3 sequences, roughly 50% of which appear only once. CDR1 is KGHDR, CDR2 SFDVKD, per germline. The junction had 5 bases not matched to a gene; V was cut back by 7 bases and J by 7 bases. The CDR3 runs to 13 residues. Patients aged 18 to 65 had newly diagnosed hyperthyroidism of under 2 months' duration. Patients having uncontrolled infection, another autoimmune disease, pregnancy or lactation were not included. The study based diagnoses on clinical symptoms, serum thyroxine and TRAb, thyroid ultrasound and orbital computed tomography.

The receptor's source is a woman in her late teens or twenties with Graves' hyperthyroidism. The chain joins TRBV24-1 to TRBJ1-1; TRBD1 matches at 10 bases. Sequenced input: peripheral blood or thyroid tissue (not recorded which). This chain's CDR3 is CATRGTGAGEAFF. CDR3 sequence (DNA): TGTGCCACCAGAGGGACAGGGGCTGGTGAAGCTTTCTTT.